This TCR beta chain was retrieved from a study of HIV-infected patients and healthy controls. The repertoire came from unfractionated whole blood and reflected all unsorted peripheral T cells. Reverse transcription used about 500 ng RNA and constant-region primers for alpha and beta. Each of the alpha and beta chains got its own library through chain-specific third strand synthesis with indices. The cDNA received a 5' RACE adapter containing a random hexamer plus an SP2 sequencing primer site. TCRdb reprocessed the 5' RACE reads with MiXCR, giving one entry per CDR3 protein. The table shows about 13,000 distinct CDR3 sequences, with under 13% occurring only once. Whole-study findings and limits: Significant mean usage differences between HIV-infected patients and controls involved eight alpha and eight beta V genes. In HIV-infected patients, the apparent post-therapy Gini index recovery did not replicate in size-matched data. HIV+ repertoires were severely depleted of MAIT alpha-chain CDR3s, unlike healthy controls.

Per the germline V gene, CDR1 is MNHEY and CDR2 is SMNVEV (reference sequence). The V and J ends lost 5 bases and 2 bases respectively, with 14 bases between them. CDR3 length: 15 amino acids. This clonotype is medium-sized by share. What it binds is unknown. Material: blood. The chain has TRBV27 and TRBJ2-3, with D hard to call. The TCR comes from an adult in good health. The chain's CDR3 is CASSPRVPSTDTQYF. For the CDR3, the DNA is TGTGCCAGCAGTCCCCGGGTCCCCTCCACAGATACGCAGTATTTT.